This entry features one TCR beta chain sequence. Its specificity is not known. The immunoSEQ assay was version 4, run in survey mode. Assay: immunoSEQ multiplex PCR; the TCRdb copy retains only in-frame clones and omits some. The profile shows 35,000 to 50,000 clones, 80% to 95% of them singletons. Anti-CD3/anti-CD28 beads served as a nonspecific positive control stimulus. Responding CD4+ T cells were sorted by upregulation of both CD40 ligand and CD69. CDR1 LGHNA and CDR2 YNFKEQ come from the germline V gene. Losses at the gene ends were 4 bases for V and 0 bases for J; bases not matched to a gene: 8. The CDR3 covers 16 residues. The data derive from a study of persistence of HIV-infected CD4 T cells.

The sequence was obtained from an adult man with HIV who was CMV-seropositive. The sequences come from CD4+ T cells sorted from PBMCs after roughly 18-hour stimulation, collected from a patient who received antiretroviral therapy. The V gene is TRBV4-2, the J gene TRBJ2-7, with 8 bases aligning to TRBD1. The CDR3 loop is CASSRSSGTGSYEQYF. DNA for the CDR3: TGTGCCAGCAGCCGCTCATCCGGGACAGGCTCCTACGAGCAGTACTTC.